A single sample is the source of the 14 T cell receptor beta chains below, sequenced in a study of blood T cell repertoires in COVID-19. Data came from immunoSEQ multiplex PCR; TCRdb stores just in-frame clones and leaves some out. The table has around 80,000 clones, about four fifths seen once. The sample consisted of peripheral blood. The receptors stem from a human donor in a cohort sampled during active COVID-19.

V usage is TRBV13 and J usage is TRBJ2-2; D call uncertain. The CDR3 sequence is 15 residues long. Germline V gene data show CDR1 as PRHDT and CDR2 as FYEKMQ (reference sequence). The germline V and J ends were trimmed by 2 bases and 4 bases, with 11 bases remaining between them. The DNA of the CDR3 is TGTGCCAGCAGCTTAATTTCAGATTTCACCGGGGAGCTGTTTTTT. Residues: CASSLISDFTGELFF.

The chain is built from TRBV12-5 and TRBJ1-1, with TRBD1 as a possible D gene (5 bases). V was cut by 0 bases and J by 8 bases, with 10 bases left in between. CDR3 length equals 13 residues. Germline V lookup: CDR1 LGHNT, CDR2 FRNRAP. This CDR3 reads CASGLVQAVEAFF. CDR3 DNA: TGTGCTAGTGGTTTGGTACAGGCTGTGGAAGCTTTCTTT. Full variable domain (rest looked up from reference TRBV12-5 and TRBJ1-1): DARVTQTPRHKVTEMGQEVTMRCQPILGHNTVFWYRQTMMQGLELLAYFRNRAPLDDSGMPKDRFSAEMPDATLATLKIQPSEPRDSAVYFCASGLVQAVEAFFGQGTRLTVV.

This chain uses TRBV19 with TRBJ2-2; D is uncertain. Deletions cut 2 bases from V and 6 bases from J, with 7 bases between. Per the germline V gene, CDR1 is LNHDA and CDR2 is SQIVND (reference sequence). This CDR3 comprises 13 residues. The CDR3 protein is CASSINLAGELFF. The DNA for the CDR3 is TGTGCCAGTAGTATAAATCTTGCCGGGGAGCTGTTTTTT.

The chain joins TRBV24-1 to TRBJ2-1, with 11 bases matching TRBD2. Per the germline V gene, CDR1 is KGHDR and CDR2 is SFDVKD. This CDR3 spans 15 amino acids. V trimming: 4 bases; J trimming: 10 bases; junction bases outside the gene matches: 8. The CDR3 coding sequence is TGTGCCACCAGTGAGGTACTAGCGGGAGTACGAGAGCAGTTCTTC. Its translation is CATSEVLAGVREQFF.

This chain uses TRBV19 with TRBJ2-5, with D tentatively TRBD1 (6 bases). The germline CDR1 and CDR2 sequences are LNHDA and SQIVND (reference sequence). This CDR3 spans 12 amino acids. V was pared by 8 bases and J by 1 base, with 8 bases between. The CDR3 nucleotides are TGTGCCAGTGGACAGTCCCAAGAGACCCAGTACTTC. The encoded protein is CASGQSQETQYF.

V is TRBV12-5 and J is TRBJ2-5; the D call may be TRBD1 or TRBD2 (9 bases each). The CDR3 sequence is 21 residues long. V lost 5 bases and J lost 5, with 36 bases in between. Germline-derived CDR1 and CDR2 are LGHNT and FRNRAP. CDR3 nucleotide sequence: TGTGCTAGTGGTCCGGGGACAGGGACCTTGAGGGCGGGAGGGTCGCGGGAGACCCAGTACTTC. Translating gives CASGPGTGTLRAGGSRETQYF.

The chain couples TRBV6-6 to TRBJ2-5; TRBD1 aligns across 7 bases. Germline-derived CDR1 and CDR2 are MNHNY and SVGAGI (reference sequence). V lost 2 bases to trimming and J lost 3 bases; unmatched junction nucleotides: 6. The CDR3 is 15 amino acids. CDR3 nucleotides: TGTGCCAGCAGTTACGGGCTCCAGGGGGAAGAGACCCAGTACTTC. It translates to CASSYGLQGEETQYF.

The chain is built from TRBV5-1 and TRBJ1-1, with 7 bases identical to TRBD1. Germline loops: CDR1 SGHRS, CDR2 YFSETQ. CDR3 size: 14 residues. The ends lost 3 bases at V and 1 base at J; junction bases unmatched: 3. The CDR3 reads CASSSGQRNTEAFF. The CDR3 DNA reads TGCGCCAGCAGCTCGGGACAGAGGAACACTGAAGCTTTCTTT.

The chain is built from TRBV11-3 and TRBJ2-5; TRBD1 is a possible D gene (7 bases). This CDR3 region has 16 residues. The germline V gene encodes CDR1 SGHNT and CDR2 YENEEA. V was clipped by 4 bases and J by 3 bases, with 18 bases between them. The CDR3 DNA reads TGTGCCAGCAGCTCACCCGCGGGCAGGGGGGAAGAGACCCAGTACTTC. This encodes CASSSPAGRGEETQYF.

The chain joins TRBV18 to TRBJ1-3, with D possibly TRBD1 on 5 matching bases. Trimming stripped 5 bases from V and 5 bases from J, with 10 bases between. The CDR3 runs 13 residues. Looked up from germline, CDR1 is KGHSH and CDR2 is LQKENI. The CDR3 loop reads CASSSGGRNTIYF. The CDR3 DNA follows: TGTGCCAGCTCATCCGGGGGGAGAAACACCATATATTTT.

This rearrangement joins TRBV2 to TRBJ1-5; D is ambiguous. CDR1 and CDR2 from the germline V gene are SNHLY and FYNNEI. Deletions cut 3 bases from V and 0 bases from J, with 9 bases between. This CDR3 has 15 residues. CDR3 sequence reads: CASSDNRYSNQPQHF. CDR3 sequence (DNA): TGTGCCAGCAGTGACAACAGATATAGCAATCAGCCCCAGCATTTT.

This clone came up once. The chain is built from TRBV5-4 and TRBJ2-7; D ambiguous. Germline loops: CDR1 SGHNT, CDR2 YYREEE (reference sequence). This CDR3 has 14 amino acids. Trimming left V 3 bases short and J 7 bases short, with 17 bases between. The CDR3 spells CASSSIRSPLEQYF. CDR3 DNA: TGTGCCAGCAGCTCTATCCGGTCTCCCCTAGAGCAGTACTTC.

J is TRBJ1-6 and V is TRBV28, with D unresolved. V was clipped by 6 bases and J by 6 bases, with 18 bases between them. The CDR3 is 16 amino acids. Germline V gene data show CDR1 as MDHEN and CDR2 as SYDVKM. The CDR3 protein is CASRGGPRARNSPLHF. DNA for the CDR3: TGTGCCAGCAGAGGAGGCCCCCGAGCCCGTAATTCACCCCTCCACTTT.

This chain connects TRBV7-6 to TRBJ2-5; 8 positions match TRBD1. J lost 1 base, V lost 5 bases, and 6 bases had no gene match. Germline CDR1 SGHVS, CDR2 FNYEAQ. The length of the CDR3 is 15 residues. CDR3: CASSTGTGTQETQYF. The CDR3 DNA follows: TGTGCCAGCAGCACCGGGACAGGAACCCAAGAGACCCAGTACTTC.